This T cell receptor (beta chain) was profiled in a study of PD-1 blockade in mismatch repair-deficient tumors. Repertoires were generated with immunoSEQ multiplex PCR, while TCRdb's copy carries only in-frame clones and drops some. Of roughly 80,000 clones in the sample, 81% were seen once. The V and J ends lost 2 bases and 8 bases, in that order; junction bases with no gene match: 8. CDR3 length equals 14 residues. CDR1 and CDR2 from the germline V gene are GTSNPN and SVGIG (reference sequence). The chain joins TRBV30 to TRBJ1-4; TRBD1 matches at 7 bases. The receptor was isolated from an adult with mismatch repair-deficient cancer. Sample: peripheral blood, taken 12 weeks after starting pembrolizumab. CDR3 bases: TGTGCCTGGAGTATGACAGGGTCCGCAGAAAAACTGTTTTTT. Its translation: CAWSMTGSAEKLFF.